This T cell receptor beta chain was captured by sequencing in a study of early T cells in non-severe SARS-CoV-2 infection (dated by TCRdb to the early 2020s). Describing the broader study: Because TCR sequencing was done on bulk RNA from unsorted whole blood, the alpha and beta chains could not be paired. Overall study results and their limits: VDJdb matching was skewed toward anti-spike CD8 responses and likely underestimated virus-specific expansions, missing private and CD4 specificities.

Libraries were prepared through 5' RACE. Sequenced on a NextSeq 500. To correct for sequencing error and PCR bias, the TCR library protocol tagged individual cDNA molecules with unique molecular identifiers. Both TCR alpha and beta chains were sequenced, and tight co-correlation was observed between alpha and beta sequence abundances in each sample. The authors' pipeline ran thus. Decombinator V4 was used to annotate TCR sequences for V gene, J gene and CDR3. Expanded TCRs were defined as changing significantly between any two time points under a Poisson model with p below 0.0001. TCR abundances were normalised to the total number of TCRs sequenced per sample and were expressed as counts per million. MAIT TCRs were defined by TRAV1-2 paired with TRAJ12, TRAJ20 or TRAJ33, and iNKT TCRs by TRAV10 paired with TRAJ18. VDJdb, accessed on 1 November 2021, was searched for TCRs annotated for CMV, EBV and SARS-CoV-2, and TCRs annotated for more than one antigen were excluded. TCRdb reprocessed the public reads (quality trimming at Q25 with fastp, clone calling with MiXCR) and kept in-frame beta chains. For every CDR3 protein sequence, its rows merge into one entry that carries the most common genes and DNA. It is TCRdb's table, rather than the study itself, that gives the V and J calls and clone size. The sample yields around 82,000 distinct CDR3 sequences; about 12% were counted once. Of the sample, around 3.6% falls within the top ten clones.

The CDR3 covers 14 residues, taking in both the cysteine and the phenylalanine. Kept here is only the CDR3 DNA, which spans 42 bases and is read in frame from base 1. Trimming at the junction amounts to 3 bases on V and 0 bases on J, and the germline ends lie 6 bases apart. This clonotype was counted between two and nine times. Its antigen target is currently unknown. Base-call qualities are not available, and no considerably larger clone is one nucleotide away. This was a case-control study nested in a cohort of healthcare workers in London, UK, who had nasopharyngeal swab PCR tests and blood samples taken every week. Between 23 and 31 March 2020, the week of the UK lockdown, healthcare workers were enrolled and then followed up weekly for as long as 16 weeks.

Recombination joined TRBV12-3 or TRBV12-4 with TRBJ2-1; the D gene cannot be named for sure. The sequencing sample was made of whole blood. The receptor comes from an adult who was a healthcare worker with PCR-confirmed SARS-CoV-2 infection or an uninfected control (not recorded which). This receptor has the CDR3 CASSLHSSYNEQFF. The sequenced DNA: TGTGCCAGCAGTTTGCACAGCTCCTACAATGAGCAGTTCTTC.